The sequence of this T cell receptor beta chain was determined in a study of cytomegalovirus exposure and HLA in healthy donors. Study-wide findings and caveats: Usually a TCR sequence was rare, but some public TCRs were found in many donors. In the approximately 120 validation repertoires, a later analysis found that first-cohort TCR clusters tended to co-occur.

Sequencing used immunoSEQ multiplex PCR; TCRdb keeps in-frame clones, though not all of them. The sample holds roughly 70,000 clones, just over 95% seen once. The study drew the donors from its 120-subject validation cohort, separate from the approximately 690-subject first cohort. About this clone itself: Its antigen is unknown.

The CDR3 has 13 residues. V dropped 10 bases and J dropped 3 bases, with 15 bases sitting between them. The V gene's germline CDR1 is MDHEN and CDR2 SYDVKM. V and J are TRBV28 and TRBJ1-2, with D unclear. This sequence originates from a woman between 18 and 30 years old in good health and CMV-seropositive. The sequencing input was PBMCs. CDR3: CATRRGVYYGYTF. CDR3 nucleotides: TGTGCCACCAGGCGGGGAGTGTACTATGGCTACACCTTC.